Described below is a single T cell receptor (beta chain) sequence and its context. The entry originates in a study of blood T cell repertoires in COVID-19. Across the study: Sites in the United States, Italy and Spain provided acute and convalescent COVID-19 samples.

In the authors' workflow: Estimates of nucleated cell counts were drawn from the amplification of reference gene primers. Generated by immunoSEQ multiplex PCR, the TCRdb table keeps only in-frame clones and is missing some. V and J calls and clone size are given by that table; D and trimming were obtained from the DNA. The sample has under 350,000 clones; around 90% are singletons. Trimming at V came to 1 base and at J to 6 bases, leaving 8 bases not matched to a gene. Germline assignment: CDR1 LGHNA and CDR2 YNFKEQ. The CDR3 totals 15 residues. V usage is TRBV4-2 and J usage is TRBJ2-7; 8 positions match TRBD2. The source material was peripheral blood. The sequence was obtained from a man in his 70s with acute or convalescent COVID-19. CDR3 sequence: CASSQVTGGASEQYF. CDR3 DNA: TGTGCCAGCAGCCAAGTCACGGGGGGGGCCTCCGAGCAGTACTTC.